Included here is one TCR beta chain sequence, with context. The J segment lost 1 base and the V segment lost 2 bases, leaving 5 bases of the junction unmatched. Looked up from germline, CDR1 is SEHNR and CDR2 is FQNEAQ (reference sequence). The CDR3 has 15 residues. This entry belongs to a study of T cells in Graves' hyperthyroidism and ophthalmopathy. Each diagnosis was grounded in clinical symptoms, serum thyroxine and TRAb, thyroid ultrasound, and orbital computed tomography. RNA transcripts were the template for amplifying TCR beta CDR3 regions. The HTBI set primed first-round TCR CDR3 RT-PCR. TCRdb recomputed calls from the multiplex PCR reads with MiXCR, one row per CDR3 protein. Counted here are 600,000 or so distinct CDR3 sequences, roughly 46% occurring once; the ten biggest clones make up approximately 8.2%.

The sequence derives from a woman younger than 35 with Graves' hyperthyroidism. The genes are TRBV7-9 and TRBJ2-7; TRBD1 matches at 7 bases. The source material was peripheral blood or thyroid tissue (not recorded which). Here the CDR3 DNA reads TGTGCCAGCAGCTTAACAGGGGAGTCTTCCTACGAGCAGTACTTC. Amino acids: CASSLTGESSYEQYF.